This TCR beta chain is from a study of T cells after yellow fever vaccination. TCRdb passed the 5' RACE reads through MiXCR, listing each CDR3 protein once. The sample yields about 180,000 distinct CDR3 sequences, roughly 6.2% seen once. This clonotype was recorded a few times. Its antigen remains unknown. Study-wide points: The secondary response peaked faster, at day 5 versus 15, but was weaker.

Sequencing was performed on CD4+ T cells sorted from PBMCs, taken on the day of the first yellow fever vaccination. This clonotype was obtained from a man aged 18-30 years who received the YFV17D yellow fever vaccine.

The CDR3, as DNA: TGTGCCAGTAGTGACCGACAGACCTTGATCACTGAAGCTTTCTTT. It yields the protein CASSDRQTLITEAFF. The chain has TRBV19 and TRBJ1-1, with D possibly being TRBD1 (5 bases). Germline values: CDR1 LNHDA, CDR2 SQIVND (reference sequence). CDR3 length: 15 residues. Trimming removed 5 bases at V and 4 bases at J, with 17 bases between.